This TCR beta chain derives from a study of T cells in Graves' hyperthyroidism and ophthalmopathy. For the study at large: Blood was drawn when the patient was first diagnosed and still untreated.

Whole-study findings and limits: Within blood appeared most thyroid clonotypes that had expanded above 0.001.

V lost 4 bases, J lost 1 base, and 7 bases lay in between. The CDR3 totals 13 residues. CDR1 is MNHEY and CDR2 is SMNVEV in the germline V gene (reference sequence). TCR beta CDR3 regions were amplified from RNA transcripts. The TCR CDR3 was amplified in a first-round RT-PCR using the HTBI primer set. Via MiXCR, TCRdb re-called the multiplex PCR reads, giving one row per CDR3 protein. The sample consists of some 600,000 distinct CDR3 sequences, more than 11% of them appearing once. This clonotype was found many times. Its antigen is unknown. Hyperthyroidism had been newly diagnosed in patients aged 18 to 65, and its duration was under 2 months.

This chain connects TRBV27 to TRBJ2-5; the D gene is possibly TRBD2 (5 bases). The sequence came from a woman under 40 with Graves' hyperthyroidism that later progressed to Graves' ophthalmopathy. Sequenced input: blood. In DNA form, the CDR3 reads TGTGCCAGCAGTTCAGCGGTCCAAGAGACCCAGTACTTC. Translation: CASSSAVQETQYF.